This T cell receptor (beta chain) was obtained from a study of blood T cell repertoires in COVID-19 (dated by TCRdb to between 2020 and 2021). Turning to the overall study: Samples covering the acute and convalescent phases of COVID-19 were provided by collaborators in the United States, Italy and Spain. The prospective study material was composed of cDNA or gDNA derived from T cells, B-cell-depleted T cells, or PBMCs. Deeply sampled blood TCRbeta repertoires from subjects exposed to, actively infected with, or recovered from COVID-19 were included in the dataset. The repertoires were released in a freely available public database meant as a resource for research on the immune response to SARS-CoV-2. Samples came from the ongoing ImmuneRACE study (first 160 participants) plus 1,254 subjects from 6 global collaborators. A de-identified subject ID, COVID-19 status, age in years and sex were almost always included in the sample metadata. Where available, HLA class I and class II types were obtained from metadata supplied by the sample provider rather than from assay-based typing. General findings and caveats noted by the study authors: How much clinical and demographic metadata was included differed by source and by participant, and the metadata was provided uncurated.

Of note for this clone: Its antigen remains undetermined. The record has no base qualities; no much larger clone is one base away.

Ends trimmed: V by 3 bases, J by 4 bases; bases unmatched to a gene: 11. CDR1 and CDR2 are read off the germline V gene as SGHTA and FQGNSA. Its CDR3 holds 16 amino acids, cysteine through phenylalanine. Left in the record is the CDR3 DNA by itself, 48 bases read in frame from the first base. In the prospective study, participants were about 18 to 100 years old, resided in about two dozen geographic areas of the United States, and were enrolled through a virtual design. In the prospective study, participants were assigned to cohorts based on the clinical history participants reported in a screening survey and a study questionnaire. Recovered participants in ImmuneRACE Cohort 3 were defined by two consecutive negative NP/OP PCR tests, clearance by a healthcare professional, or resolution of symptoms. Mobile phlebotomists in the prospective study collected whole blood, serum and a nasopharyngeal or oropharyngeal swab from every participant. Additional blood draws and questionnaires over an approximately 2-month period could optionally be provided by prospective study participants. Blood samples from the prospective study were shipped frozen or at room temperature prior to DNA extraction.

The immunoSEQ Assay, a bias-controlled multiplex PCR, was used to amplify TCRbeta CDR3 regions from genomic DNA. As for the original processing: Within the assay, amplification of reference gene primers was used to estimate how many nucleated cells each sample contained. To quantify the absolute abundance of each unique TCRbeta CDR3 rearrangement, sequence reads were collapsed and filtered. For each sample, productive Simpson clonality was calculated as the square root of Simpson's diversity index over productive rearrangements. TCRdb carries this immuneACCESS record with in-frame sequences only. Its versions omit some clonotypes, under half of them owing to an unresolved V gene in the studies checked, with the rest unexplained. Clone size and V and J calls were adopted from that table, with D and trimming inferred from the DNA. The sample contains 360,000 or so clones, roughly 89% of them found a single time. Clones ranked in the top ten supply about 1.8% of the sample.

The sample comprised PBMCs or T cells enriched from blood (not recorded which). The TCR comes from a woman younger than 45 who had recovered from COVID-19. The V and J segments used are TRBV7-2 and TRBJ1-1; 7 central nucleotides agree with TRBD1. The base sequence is TGTGCCAGCAGCTTGAGTCCCGGGACAGCGGGCACTGAAGCTTTCTTT. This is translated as CASSLSPGTAGTEAFF.